The 21 T cell receptor beta chains below all came from one sample that was sequenced in a study of beta chain features in type 1 diabetes. Whole-study findings and limits: Shortening of TCRB CDR3s, moderate but significant, appeared in all four CD4+ subsets of Type 1 diabetes patients.

As every portion of the isolated RNA was reverse transcribed, the sequencing read expressed TCRB transcripts. Libraries were prepared by immunoSEQ multiplex PCR; TCRdb keeps only in-frame clonotypes and omits some of them. The sample has 600,000 or so clones, roughly an eighth seen once. Antigens of these TCRs are unknown. Material: naive CD4+ T cells from blood. All receptors derive from a man aged 30-40 years with type 1 diabetes.

The sample holds a few counts of this clone. The genes are TRBV29-1 and TRBJ1-2; D not resolved. Germline CDR1 is SQVTM and CDR2 is ANQGSEA. V gave up 4 bases and J gave up 3 bases, with 9 bases separating them. The CDR3 covers 12 residues. As DNA, the CDR3 is TGCAGCGTTGCTGACGACGACTATGGCTACACCTTC. It is translated as CSVADDDYGYTF.

This clone was seen a handful of times. The genes are TRBV27 and TRBJ2-3; D remains ambiguous. V gave up 2 bases and J gave up 4 bases, with 10 bases separating them. This CDR3 region has 14 residues. The germline gives CDR1 MNHEY, CDR2 SMNVEV (reference sequence). The DNA of the CDR3 is TGTGCCAGCAGTTTAGGCTCGACCGCAGATACGCAGTATTTT. It translates to CASSLGSTADTQYF.

The V gene is TRBV5-6, the J gene TRBJ2-3; TRBD1 matches 9 bases. Germline assignment: CDR1 SGHDT and CDR2 YYEEEE. The CDR3 has 15 residues. After removal of 4 bases from V and 2 bases from J, the junction contained 5 bases not matched to a gene. CDR3 DNA: TGTGCCAGCAGCGGGACAGGGCTTCTCACAGATACGCAGTATTTT. Translating gives CASSGTGLLTDTQYF.

The chain links TRBV5-1 to TRBJ2-7; D uncertain. V dropped 0 bases and J dropped 2 bases, with 6 bases sitting between them. The CDR3 covers 13 residues. Germline-derived CDR1 and CDR2 are SGHRS and YFSETQ. The CDR3 coding sequence is TGCGCCAGCAGCTTGGAACGTGCCTACGAGCAGTACTTC. Its translation: CASSLERAYEQYF.

The chain uses TRBV25-1 and TRBJ1-4; the match to TRBD1 covers 9 bases. J was trimmed by 8 bases and V by 3 bases; bases with no gene match: 10. The CDR3 extends over 16 amino acids. CDR1 MGHDK and CDR2 SYGVNS come from the germline V gene. This CDR3 reads CASSEGGTGTWEKLFF. The CDR3 nucleotides read TGTGCCAGCAGTGAGGGAGGGACAGGGACTTGGGAAAAACTGTTTTTT.

The chain carries TRBV10-3 and TRBJ1-2, with a weak D call TRBD1 (5 bases). This CDR3 contains 12 residues. Trimming took 3 bases from V and 7 from J, leaving 9 bases between them. The germline gives CDR1 ENHRY, CDR2 SYGVKD. The CDR3 loop reads CAISEGVAGYTF. The CDR3 DNA reads as TGTGCCATCAGTGAAGGGGTCGCTGGCTACACCTTC.

V usage is TRBV7-2 and J usage is TRBJ2-5, with D hard to call. The germline V and J ends were trimmed by 3 bases and 6 bases, with 14 bases remaining between them. Germline V gives CDR1 SGHTA, CDR2 FQGNSA. CDR3 length equals 14 residues. Written as DNA, the CDR3 is TGTGCCAGCAGCTTCAGTCCCGGTGATCAGACCCAGTACTTC. This codes for CASSFSPGDQTQYF.

This clone was recorded a few times. The chain joins TRBV11-2 to TRBJ2-1; tentatively, D is TRBD2 (7 bases). Trimming took 0 bases from V and 8 from J, leaving 17 bases between them. The V gene's germline CDR1 is SGHAT and CDR2 FQNNGV. The CDR3 is made up of 16 amino acids. CDR3 sequence: CASSLDGGPGLHEQFF. CDR3 DNA: TGTGCCAGCAGCTTAGACGGGGGGCCCGGTTTACATGAGCAGTTCTTC.

This clone turned up a few times. The chain carries TRBV7-2 and TRBJ1-2; no firm D call. Germline CDR1 is SGHTA and CDR2 is FQGNSA. Trimming stripped 5 bases from V and 5 bases from J, with 15 bases between. The CDR3 sequence is 14 residues long. The CDR3 region is CASSLTSGVYGYTF. CDR3 DNA: TGTGCCAGCAGCCTCACCTCCGGAGTTTATGGCTACACCTTC.

This chain joins TRBV2 and TRBJ2-1; maybe TRBD2 (5 bases). The CDR3 covers 17 residues. The V gene's germline CDR1 is SNHLY and CDR2 FYNNEI. V lost 2 bases to trimming and J lost 4 bases, with 18 bases between them. In DNA, the CDR3 is TGTGCCAGCAGTGAATTCGGGAAGGGAAGCAGTTACAATGAGCAGTTCTTC. This gives the protein CASSEFGKGSSYNEQFF.

This clone was picked up a small number of times. The chain employs TRBV4-2 and TRBJ1-2; TRBD1 might be the D (5 bases). The CDR3 is 15 residues long. Germline CDR1 is LGHNA and CDR2 is YNFKEQ. Trimming took 0 bases from V and 4 from J, leaving 12 bases between them. The CDR3 sequence is CASSQDTQGSYGYTF. CDR3 coding DNA: TGTGCCAGCAGCCAAGATACGCAGGGTAGCTATGGCTACACCTTC.

The V and J genes are TRBV7-2 and TRBJ1-2, with TRBD1 identical over 9 bases. This CDR3 has 15 amino acids. Trimming took 3 bases from V and 9 from J; bases not matched to a gene: 11. Germline loops: CDR1 SGHTA, CDR2 FQGNSA. The CDR3 spells CASSFQQGAQGSYTF. The CDR3 nucleotides read TGTGCCAGCAGCTTCCAACAGGGGGCGCAGGGAAGCTACACCTTC.

This chain uses TRBV28 with TRBJ2-5, with D hard to call. Trimming removed 2 bases at V and 5 bases at J, with 6 bases between. The V gene's germline CDR1 is MDHEN and CDR2 SYDVKM. CDR3 length equals 12 residues. CDR3: CASSLVVETQYF. CDR3 bases: TGTGCCAGCAGTTTAGTGGTGGAGACCCAGTACTTC.

This chain joins TRBV4-3 and TRBJ1-4; a weak D match, TRBD1 (5 bases). CDR1 is LGHNA and CDR2 is YSLEER in the germline V gene. V gave up 4 bases and J gave up 3 bases, with 15 bases separating them. CDR3 size: 16 residues. The CDR3 reads CASSLLGLGANEKLFF. CDR3 nucleotide sequence: TGCGCCAGCAGCCTCCTGGGGCTTGGTGCTAATGAAAAACTGTTTTTT.

In this sample, this clone turned up a few times. This chain uses TRBV10-3 with TRBJ2-5; 14 nucleotides agree with TRBD2. The CDR3 has 16 residues. J gave up 5 bases and V 6 bases, and 8 bases lay outside the gene matches. The germline V gene has CDR1 ENHRY and CDR2 SYGVKD. Here the CDR3 reads CAISSGLAGGVETQYF. CDR3 nucleotide sequence: TGTGCCATCAGCTCCGGACTAGCGGGGGGTGTGGAGACCCAGTACTTC.

This sequence joins TRBV9 and TRBJ1-6; tentatively, D is TRBD1 (5 bases). CDR1 and CDR2 (germline): SGDLS, YYNGEE. V was clipped by 0 bases and J by 8 bases, with 9 bases between them. This CDR3 has 14 residues. CDR3 in amino acids: CASSVEGTYSPLHF. The CDR3 coding sequence is TGTGCCAGCAGCGTAGAAGGGACTTATTCACCCCTCCACTTT.

This clone appeared a few times. Written as DNA, the CDR3 is TGTGCCAGCAGCGATAGGGGCCTCAGAGAGGATACGCAGTATTTT. It encodes CASSDRGLREDTQYF. The genes are TRBV9 and TRBJ2-3; D perhaps matches TRBD1 (5 bases). CDR1 SGDLS and CDR2 YYNGEE come from the germline V gene. With 3 bases removed from V and 6 bases from J, the gap between germline ends came to 17 bases. CDR3 size: 15 residues.

Only a few counts were recorded for this clone. V gene TRBV7-2 combines with J gene TRBJ1-6; no firm D call. The germline V gene has CDR1 SGHTA and CDR2 FQGNSA. The CDR3 covers 12 residues. Trimming pared 1 base from V and 11 bases from J, leaving 6 bases between. The CDR3: CASSLGKTPLHF. DNA of the CDR3: TGTGCCAGCAGCTTAGGCAAGACACCCCTCCACTTT. The whole variable domain, filled in from reference TRBV7-2 and TRBJ1-6, reads GAGVSQSPSNKVTEKGKDVELRCDPISGHTALYWYRQSLGQGLEFLIYFQGNSAPDKSGLPSDRFSAERTGGSVSTLTIQRTQQEDSAVYLCASSLGKTPLHFGNGTRLTVT.

This clone appeared a few times. The chain recombines TRBV4-3 with TRBJ2-4; D remains ambiguous. The germline V and J ends were trimmed by 1 base and 8 bases, with 12 bases remaining between them. This CDR3 is built from 14 residues. CDR1 LGHNA and CDR2 YSLEER come from the germline V gene. This CDR3 reads CASSQAPSIHIQYF. CDR3 sequence (DNA): TGCGCCAGCAGCCAAGCTCCATCGATACACATTCAGTACTTC.

This chain uses TRBV7-2 with TRBJ2-1; 9 bases agree with TRBD2. There are 14 residues in the CDR3. CDR1 is SGHTA and CDR2 is FQGNSA in the germline V gene. The J segment lost 5 bases and the V segment lost 6 bases, leaving 5 bases of the junction unmatched. Written as DNA, the CDR3 is TGTGCCAGCAGGGCGGGGGGGCCACACAATGAGCAGTTCTTC. This gives the protein CASRAGGPHNEQFF.

This clone was counted a few times. The chain's CDR3 is CASTGVSGANVLTF. The CDR3 region has the DNA TGTGCCAGCACGGGGGTCTCTGGGGCCAACGTCCTGACTTTC. The chain uses TRBV11-2 and TRBJ2-6, with a possible D match to TRBD2 (6 bases). V lost 7 bases and J 0 bases, leaving 7 bases between the germline ends. The CDR3 spans 14 residues. Germline CDR1 SGHAT, CDR2 FQNNGV.